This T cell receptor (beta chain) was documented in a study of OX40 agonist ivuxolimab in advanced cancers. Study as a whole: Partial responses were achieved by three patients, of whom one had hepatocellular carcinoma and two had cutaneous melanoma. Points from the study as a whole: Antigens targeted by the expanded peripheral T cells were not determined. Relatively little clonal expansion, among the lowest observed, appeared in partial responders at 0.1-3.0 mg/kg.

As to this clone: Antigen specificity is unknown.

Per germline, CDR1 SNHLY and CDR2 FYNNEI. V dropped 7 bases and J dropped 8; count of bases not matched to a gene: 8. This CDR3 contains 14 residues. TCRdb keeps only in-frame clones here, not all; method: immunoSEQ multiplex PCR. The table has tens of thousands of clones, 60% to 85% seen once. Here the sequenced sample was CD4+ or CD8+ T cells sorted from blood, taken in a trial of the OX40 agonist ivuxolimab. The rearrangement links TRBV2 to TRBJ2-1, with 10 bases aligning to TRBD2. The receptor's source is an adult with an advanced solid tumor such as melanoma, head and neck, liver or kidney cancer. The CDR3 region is CASNLAGEMDEQFF. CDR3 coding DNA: TGTGCCAGCAACCTAGCGGGAGAAATGGATGAGCAGTTCTTC.